This TCR beta chain stems from a study of identical twins. The study, taken as a whole, reports: Out-of-frame alpha sequences shared by twins showed excess low generation probability. The study found weaker excess twin sharing in beta out-of-frame sequences.

MiXCR was run by TCRdb on the 5' RACE reads, yielding one entry per CDR3 protein. The sample records hundreds of thousands of distinct CDR3 sequences, approximately 9% being singletons. This clonotype was picked up a small number of times. Antigen unknown. The same sample was also used in a study of yellow fever vaccine responses in identical twins. That source notes: It has been reported that, in twins, the vaccine T cell response seemed partly convergent and partly personalized.

This clonotype originated in a woman aged 18-29 years in good health. The sequenced sample consisted of PBMCs.

In nucleotides, the CDR3 is TGTGCCAGCAGTTTATTCGGCCCATCTAACACAGATACGCAGTATTTT. Translation: CASSLFGPSNTDTQYF. The rearrangement joins TRBV28 to TRBJ2-3; no clear D. CDR1 and CDR2 from the germline V gene are MDHEN and SYDVKM. This CDR3 has 16 residues. Trimming removed 1 base at V and 2 bases at J, with 13 bases between.